The 16 T cell receptor beta chains listed next were all sequenced from one sample in a study of identical twins. TCRdb reprocessed the 5' RACE reads via MiXCR and lists one record per CDR3 protein. This sample has under 1 million distinct CDR3 sequences, with 12% found just once. The same data also contributed to another study, on yellow fever vaccine responses in identical twins.

Sequenced input: PBMCs. These receptors were obtained from a woman between 18 and 29 years old in good health.

The chain joins TRBV3-1 to TRBJ2-2, with no clear D. This CDR3 is 14 amino acids long. CDR1 is LGHDT and CDR2 is YNNKEL in the germline V gene (reference sequence). The V end lost 3 bases, the J end lost 0 bases, and 5 bases lay between the germline ends. CDR3 region: CASSQATNTGELFF. The DNA of the CDR3 is TGTGCCAGCAGCCAGGCCACGAACACCGGGGAGCTGTTTTTT.

This clonotype was observed at least ten times. The chain links TRBV7-2 to TRBJ1-2; 9 bases match TRBD1. Losses at the gene ends were 6 bases for V and 3 bases for J; bases not matched to a gene: 5. The CDR3 sequence is 14 residues long. CDR1 SGHTA and CDR2 FQGNSA come from the germline V gene. CDR3 nucleotides: TGTGCCAGCAGGCGGACAGGGGAGCACTATGGCTACACCTTC. It is translated as CASRRTGEHYGYTF.

This clonotype was seen only a few times. The chain has TRBV7-9 and TRBJ2-3; tentatively, D is TRBD2 (5 bases). V shed 10 bases and J shed 4 bases, with 12 bases lying between them. CDR1 and CDR2 (germline): SEHNR, FQNEAQ (reference sequence). The CDR3 runs 12 residues. The CDR3 coding sequence is TGTGCCACTATCTACGGGGCAGATACGCAGTATTTT. It encodes CATIYGADTQYF.

The sample holds many counts of this clonotype. The rearrangement uses TRBV28 and TRBJ2-5; TRBD1 matches 7 bases. The CDR3 totals 16 residues. The junction had 11 bases not matched to a gene; V was cut back by 5 bases and J by 2 bases. Per germline, CDR1 MDHEN and CDR2 SYDVKM. CDR3 sequence: CASSPDRESYQETQYF. Here the CDR3 DNA reads TGTGCCAGCAGTCCCGACAGGGAGAGCTATCAAGAGACCCAGTACTTC.

This clonotype was detected a few times. The chain is built from TRBV3-1 and TRBJ2-3; D unresolved. V gave up 1 base and J gave up 4 bases, with 12 bases separating them. Germline V gives CDR1 LGHDT, CDR2 YNNKEL (reference sequence). The CDR3 extends over 15 amino acids. The CDR3 DNA reads TGTGCCAGCAGCCAAGGGCGAAATCCCGCAGATACGCAGTATTTT. Translating gives CASSQGRNPADTQYF.

In its sample, this clonotype was seen a few times. The J gene is TRBJ1-1, the V gene TRBV18; D gene ambiguous. The CDR3 loop spans 14 amino acids. Trimming removed 0 bases at V and 2 bases at J, with 7 bases between. Germline V gives CDR1 KGHSH, CDR2 LQKENI. CDR3 sequence: CASSPPAGNTEAFF. In nucleotides, the CDR3 is TGTGCCAGCTCACCACCGGCGGGTAACACTGAAGCTTTCTTT.

This clonotype was seen a handful of times. This sequence joins TRBV7-8 and TRBJ2-5; 9 bases map to TRBD2. Trimming removed 2 bases from V and 4 bases from J; junction bases left unmatched: 14. This CDR3 contains 18 residues. Per the germline V gene, CDR1 is SGHVS and CDR2 is FQNEAQ. CDR3 coding DNA: TGTGCCAGCAGCTTATTCCGGGTGGCGGGAGGGCCCGGAGAGACCCAGTACTTC. The encoded protein is CASSLFRVAGGPGETQYF. Variable domain in full (rest from reference TRBV7-8 and TRBJ2-5): GAGVSQSPRYKVAKRGQDVALRCDPISGHVSLFWYQQALGQGPEFLTYFQNEAQLDKSGLPSDRFFAERPEGSVSTLKIQRTQQEDSAVYLCASSLFRVAGGPGETQYFGPGTRLLVL.

This clonotype came up a few times. This chain connects TRBV3-1 to TRBJ2-2, with D possibly TRBD1 on 5 matching bases. V was trimmed by 1 base and J by 7 bases, leaving 10 bases between them. Germline V gene lookup returns CDR1 LGHDT and CDR2 YNNKEL (reference sequence). The CDR3 is 14 residues long. The chain's CDR3 is CASSQGGLIGELFF. Written as DNA, the CDR3 is TGTGCCAGCAGCCAAGGGGGCCTGATCGGGGAGCTGTTTTTT.

This rearrangement joins TRBV12-3 or TRBV12-4 to TRBJ2-3; 14 bases match TRBD2. This CDR3 spans 20 amino acids. The V gene end was trimmed by 6 bases and the J gene end by 2 bases; junction bases not matched to a gene: 16. CDR3: CASRPTPGLAGVVPTDTQYF. DNA of the CDR3: TGTGCCAGCAGACCTACGCCGGGACTAGCGGGAGTAGTACCCACAGATACGCAGTATTTT.

The gene calls are TRBV15 and TRBJ2-1; TRBD2 matches at 8 bases. V was pared by 11 bases and J by 12 bases, with 15 bases of the junction left unmatched. CDR1 and CDR2 (germline): LNHNV, YYDKDF (reference sequence). CDR3 length: 13 amino acids. Written as DNA, the CDR3 is TGTGCCGCGTCGACAGGTCCCGGGGGGGGGCAGTTCTTC. Amino acid sequence: CAASTGPGGGQFF.

This clonotype was counted ten times or more. The V gene is TRBV20-1, the J gene TRBJ2-5; possibly TRBD1 or TRBD2 for D (5 bases each). Germline V gene data show CDR1 as DFQATT and CDR2 as SNEGSKA (reference sequence). This CDR3 region has 16 residues. Deletions cut 3 bases from V and 1 base from J, with 18 bases between. The CDR3 sequence: CSARGTWGDSQETQYF. The CDR3 DNA is TGCAGTGCTAGGGGGACGTGGGGAGATTCCCAAGAGACCCAGTACTTC.

The chain uses TRBV5-1 and TRBJ1-2; perhaps TRBD1 as D (5 bases). CDR3 length: 14 residues. Germline V CDR1 and CDR2: SGHRS, YFSETQ. Trimming removed 2 bases from V and 2 bases from J, with 10 bases in between. The CDR3 here is CASSLDDRNYGYTF. The DNA for the CDR3 is TGCGCCAGCAGCTTAGATGACAGAAACTATGGCTACACCTTC.

This clonotype was seen a handful of times. The chain combines TRBV9 with TRBJ2-3, with D possibly matching TRBD1 (6 bases). CDR1 and CDR2 (germline): SGDLS, YYNGEE. The germline V and J ends were trimmed by 7 bases and 6 bases, with 15 bases remaining between them. This CDR3 has 13 amino acids. The CDR3 DNA reads as TGTGCCAGCCCAGGGGAAATCGGCGATACGCAGTATTTT. It encodes CASPGEIGDTQYF. Full variable domain (outside the CDR3, taken from reference TRBV9 and TRBJ2-3): DSGVTQTPKHLITATGQRVTLRCSPRSGDLSVYWYQQSLDQGLQFLIQYYNGEERAKGNILERFSAQQFPDLHSELNLSSLELGDSALYFCASPGEIGDTQYFGPGTRLTVL.

This clonotype was counted at least ten times. This chain joins TRBV2 and TRBJ2-7, with 10 positions matching TRBD1. The length of the CDR3 is 15 residues. Germline lookup yields CDR1 SNHLY and CDR2 FYNNEI. V dropped 4 bases and J dropped 4; count of bases not matched to a gene: 7. The CDR3 nucleotides are TGTGCCAGCAGTGGGGACAGGGGTGCACAGTACGAGCAGTACTTC. Residues: CASSGDRGAQYEQYF.

This clonotype has a handful of counts. V and J are TRBV3-1 and TRBJ2-1; 9 bases are shared with TRBD1. The J segment lost 4 bases and the V segment lost 0 bases, leaving 4 bases of the junction unmatched. CDR3 length: 16 amino acids. Germline V gene sequence: CDR1 LGHDT, CDR2 YNNKEL (reference sequence). CDR3 in amino acids: CASSQDGTGKYNEQFF. CDR3 sequence (DNA): TGTGCCAGCAGCCAAGACGGGACAGGGAAGTACAATGAGCAGTTCTTC.

This clonotype was detected only a few times. The chain is built from TRBV11-3 and TRBJ2-7; D uncertain. This CDR3 spans 16 amino acids. Germline CDR1 and CDR2: SGHNT and YENEEA. The germline V and J ends were trimmed by 3 bases and 6 bases, with 21 bases remaining between them. This CDR3 is CASSFNMAEDTGEQYV. The CDR3 DNA reads as TGTGCCAGCAGCTTTAACATGGCGGAAGACACCGGCGAGCAGTACGTC.